One sample yielded the 30 T cell receptor beta chains listed below, sequenced in a study of siplizumab effects on memory and regulatory T cells. TCRdb keeps only in-frame clones here, not all; method: immunoSEQ multiplex PCR. The repertoire holds approximately 94,000 clones, with about 94% as singletons. Specimen: non-Treg CD4+ T cells sorted from blood. Source of these receptors: a human donor in good health.

This clone showed up just once. The chain employs TRBV6-5 and TRBJ2-7; 8 nucleotides agree with TRBD2. CDR1 MNHEY and CDR2 SVGAGI come from the germline V gene. The CDR3 totals 11 residues. Trimming removed 6 bases from V and 9 bases from J; junction bases left unmatched: 4. CDR3 nucleotide sequence: TGTGCCAGCAGCAACCGGGGGGGGCAGTACTTC. It translates to CASSNRGGQYF.

Turning to this clone: An end of the junction differs from the germline gene, which may be a read error. The V call is TRBV19, the J call TRBJ1-5, with D perhaps matching TRBD1 (5 bases). This CDR3 has 15 amino acids. The germline CDR1 and CDR2 sequences are LNHDA and SQIVND (reference sequence). DNA of the CDR3: TGTGCCAGTAGTATAGCCCAGGGAGGCAATCAGCCCCGGCATTTT. It specifies CASSIAQGGNQPRHF.

The J gene is TRBJ2-1, the V gene TRBV7-9; TRBD2 is a possible D gene (5 bases). Germline-derived CDR1 and CDR2 are SEHNR and FQNEAQ (reference sequence). Trimming pared 0 bases from V and 8 bases from J, leaving 14 bases between. The CDR3 consists of 15 residues. The CDR3 DNA follows: TGTGCCAGCAGCTTAGCGCTGGGCGGGTTACATGAGCAGTTCTTC. Protein product: CASSLALGGLHEQFF. The full variable domain, rest sourced from reference TRBV7-9 and TRBJ2-1, is DTGVSQNPRHKITKRGQNVTFRCDPISEHNRLYWYRQTLGQGPEFLTYFQNEAQLEKSRLLSDRFSAERPKGSFSTLEIQRTEQGDSAMYLCASSLALGGLHEQFFGPGTRLTVL.

The chain has TRBV28 and TRBJ1-6, with 9 positions matching TRBD1. The CDR3 is made up of 14 amino acids. Per the germline V gene, CDR1 is MDHEN and CDR2 is SYDVKM. J lost 8 bases, V lost 4 bases, and 3 bases had no gene match. Written as DNA, the CDR3 is TGTGCCAGCAGTTCGACAGGGGGTCATTCACCCCTCCACTTT. This gives the protein CASSSTGGHSPLHF. Together with reference TRBV28 and TRBJ1-6, the CDR3 gives the full variable domain: DVKVTQSSRYLVKRTGEKVFLECVQDMDHENMFWYRQDPGLGLRLIYFSYDVKMKEKGDIPEGYSVSREKKERFSLILESASTNQTSMYLCASSSTGGHSPLHFGNGTRLTVT.

Details on this clone: A junction end diverges from the germline sequence, so it may reflect a read error. V usage is TRBV5-6 and J usage is TRBJ2-7, with D perhaps TRBD2 (6 bases). The CDR3 sequence is 12 residues long. The germline CDR1 and CDR2 sequences are SGHDT and YYEEEE. CDR3: CASSFRDSRSDF. Here the CDR3 DNA reads TGTGCCAGCAGCTTTAGGGACTCCAGGTCGGACTTC.

The table lists this clone with a count of one. V gene TRBV7-2 combines with J gene TRBJ1-1; D remains unclear. The germline CDR1 and CDR2 sequences are SGHTA and FQGNSA. This CDR3 is 14 amino acids long. V lost 5 bases and J 5 bases, leaving 15 bases between the germline ends. CDR3 region: CASSPRRSRTEAFF. The CDR3 coding sequence is TGTGCCAGCAGCCCCCGCAGGAGCCGAACTGAAGCTTTCTTT.

This clone was seen only a few times. The chain links TRBV6-5 to TRBJ2-7, with 13 bases matching TRBD2. The V gene end was trimmed by 4 bases and the J gene end by 4 bases; junction bases not matched to a gene: 4. CDR1 is MNHEY and CDR2 is SVGAGI in the germline V gene. CDR3 length: 15 residues. The CDR3 nucleotides read TGTGCCAGCAGTTCCCAGACTAGCGGGAGGTACGAGCAGTACTTC. Translation: CASSSQTSGRYEQYF.

This chain joins TRBV28 and TRBJ1-1; D gene uncertain. CDR3 size: 15 residues. Germline lookup yields CDR1 MDHEN and CDR2 SYDVKM. Trimming left V 8 bases short and J 0 bases short, with 16 bases between. DNA for the CDR3: TGTGCCAGCGGAACCAGATCTCCTCTGAACACTGAAGCTTTCTTT. As protein: CASGTRSPLNTEAFF.

Worth noting for this clone: Within the sample, other DNA sequences also encode this same CDR3. The genes are TRBV6-5 and TRBJ1-2; 8 bases line up with TRBD1. The CDR3 covers 15 residues. From germline, CDR1 is MNHEY and CDR2 SVGAGI. V was clipped by 2 bases and J by 2 bases; unmatched bases: 4. CDR3 loop: CASSYQGASNYGYTF. The CDR3 nucleotides are TGTGCCAGCAGTTACCAGGGGGCGTCGAACTATGGCTACACCTTC.

DNA for the CDR3: TGTGCCAGTAGTATACCGGCAGGGGGATACAATGAGCAGTTCTTC. As protein: CASSIPAGGYNEQFF. V is TRBV19 and J is TRBJ2-1; TRBD1 matches 7 bases. Trimming took 2 bases from V and 4 from J; bases not matched to a gene: 5. The germline V gene encodes CDR1 LNHDA and CDR2 SQIVND (reference sequence). This CDR3 comprises 15 residues.

The chain employs TRBV11-1 and TRBJ2-2; possible D gene TRBD2, 6 bases. This CDR3 comprises 16 residues. The germline CDR1 and CDR2 sequences are SGHAT and FQDESV (reference sequence). The V and J ends lost 3 bases and 0 bases respectively, with 11 bases between them. The DNA of the CDR3 is TGTGCCAGCAGCTTTGCGGGACTTACGAACACCGGGGAGCTGTTTTTT. This codes for CASSFAGLTNTGELFF.

V is TRBV6-6 and J is TRBJ1-5, with 7 bases fitting TRBD1. The CDR3 is made up of 15 amino acids. The trim removed 2 bases at V and 4 bases at J, leaving 5 bases unmatched. Germline CDR1 is MNHNY and CDR2 is SVGAGI (reference sequence). In DNA, the CDR3 is TGTGCCAGCAGTTACCCGGAACAGGGGAATCAGCCCCAGCATTTT. Translated: CASSYPEQGNQPQHF.

CDR3 amino acids: CASSLTVVAPYEQYF. The DNA for the CDR3 is TGTGCCAGCAGTTTAACGGTAGTGGCGCCCTACGAGCAGTACTTC. The genes are TRBV27 and TRBJ2-7; D gene uncertain. V dropped 2 bases and J dropped 2 bases, with 13 bases sitting between them. Germline loops: CDR1 MNHEY, CDR2 SMNVEV (reference sequence). The CDR3 extends over 15 amino acids.

The J gene is TRBJ2-7, the V gene TRBV6-1; 9 bases are a match to TRBD1. Germline CDR1 and CDR2: MNHNS and SASEGT. With 6 bases clipped from V and 4 bases from J, the junction kept 7 bases outside the gene matches. The CDR3 spans 14 residues. CDR3 DNA: TGTGCCAGCAGCACGGGACAGGGAGGGTACGAGCAGTACTTC. The encoded protein is CASSTGQGGYEQYF.

This rearrangement joins TRBV27 to TRBJ1-1; D ambiguous. The CDR3 totals 13 residues. The germline gives CDR1 MNHEY, CDR2 SMNVEV (reference sequence). V was clipped by 2 bases and J by 1 base, with 5 bases between them. The CDR3 bases are TGTGCCAGCAGTTTAGACAAGAACACTGAAGCTTTCTTT. This sequence encodes CASSLDKNTEAFF.

The V call is TRBV6-1, the J call TRBJ1-2, with 9 bases matching TRBD1. This CDR3 has 15 residues. Looked up from germline, CDR1 is MNHNS and CDR2 is SASEGT. J gave up 6 bases and V 2 bases, and 7 bases lay outside the gene matches. CDR3 loop: CASSEMGQGIDGYTF. The CDR3 coding sequence is TGTGCCAGCAGTGAAATGGGACAGGGTATTGATGGCTACACCTTC.

The chain links TRBV19 to TRBJ1-4; D gene ambiguous. In germline, CDR1 is LNHDA, CDR2 SQIVND (reference sequence). The CDR3 is 14 amino acids. V lost 4 bases and J 3 bases, leaving 9 bases between the germline ends. The CDR3: CASSKRAPNEKLFF. In nucleotides, the CDR3 is TGTGCCAGTAGTAAAAGGGCGCCTAATGAAAAACTGTTTTTT.

The V and J genes are TRBV29-1 and TRBJ2-2; D not certain. V dropped 6 bases and J dropped 1 base, with 6 bases sitting between them. The CDR3 has 12 amino acids. CDR1 and CDR2 (germline): SQVTM, ANQGSEA. CDR3: CSVKQNTGELFF. CDR3 nucleotide sequence: TGCAGCGTGAAGCAGAACACCGGGGAGCTGTTTTTT.

The chain combines TRBV10-3 with TRBJ2-5, with TRBD1 as a possible D gene (6 bases). The germline gives CDR1 ENHRY, CDR2 SYGVKD. The CDR3 contains 13 residues. V was trimmed by 1 base and J by 5 bases, leaving 8 bases between them. The DNA for the CDR3 is TGTGCCATCAGTGAGTACAGGGAGGAGACCCAGTACTTC. Amino acid sequence: CAISEYREETQYF.

The rearrangement joins TRBV7-2 to TRBJ2-7; TRBD2 aligns across 13 bases. Trimming took 1 base from V and 9 from J; bases not matched to a gene: 3. The CDR3 totals 14 residues. CDR1 is SGHTA and CDR2 is FQGNSA in the germline V gene. CDR3 amino acids: CASSLGLAGGGQYF. CDR3 DNA sequence: TGTGCCAGCAGCTTAGGACTAGCGGGAGGCGGGCAGTACTTC.

The V and J genes are TRBV30 and TRBJ1-1; tentatively, D is TRBD1 (6 bases). The CDR3 totals 13 residues. Germline CDR1 reads GTSNPN; CDR2 reads SVGIG (reference sequence). V shed 4 bases and J shed 1 base, with 10 bases lying between them. The CDR3, as DNA: TGTGCCTGGACCATGACAGGGAACACTGAAGCTTTCTTT. Its translation is CAWTMTGNTEAFF.

This chain uses TRBV5-1 with TRBJ2-3; 7 bases are shared with TRBD1. From germline, CDR1 is SGHRS and CDR2 YFSETQ. CDR3 length equals 14 residues. Trimming at V came to 4 bases and at J to 2 bases, leaving 4 bases not matched to a gene. The chain's CDR3 is CASSNRGNTDTQYF. The DNA of the CDR3 is TGCGCCAGCAGCAACAGGGGTAACACAGATACGCAGTATTTT.

This chain connects TRBV5-6 to TRBJ2-7; 8 bases map to TRBD2. The V and J ends lost 0 bases and 6 bases, in that order; junction bases with no gene match: 8. Looked up from germline, CDR1 is SGHDT and CDR2 is YYEEEE. The CDR3 contains 15 residues. The CDR3 reads CASSLVPAGGGEQYF. CDR3 DNA: TGTGCCAGCAGCTTGGTCCCGGCGGGAGGCGGCGAGCAGTACTTC.

In DNA, the CDR3 is TGTGCCAGCTCAACTCTACGGGGAGGGAGAGGGAACACTGAAGCTTTCTTT. Amino acids: CASSTLRGGRGNTEAFF. The chain couples TRBV18 to TRBJ1-1, with no clear D. Trimming left V 5 bases short and J 1 base short, with 20 bases between. Germline lookup yields CDR1 KGHSH and CDR2 LQKENI. This CDR3 is built from 17 residues.

This chain's CDR3 is CASSLWLAGQETQYF. The CDR3 DNA follows: TGTGCCAGCAGCTTATGGCTAGCGGGCCAAGAGACCCAGTACTTC. V gene TRBV7-9 combines with J gene TRBJ2-5; 8 positions agree with TRBD2. The germline V gene has CDR1 SEHNR and CDR2 FQNEAQ (reference sequence). The CDR3 has 15 residues. The junction had 3 bases not matched to a gene; V was cut back by 2 bases and J by 1 base. Combining the CDR3 with reference TRBV7-9 and TRBJ2-5 gives the whole variable domain DTGVSQNPRHKITKRGQNVTFRCDPISEHNRLYWYRQTLGQGPEFLTYFQNEAQLEKSRLLSDRFSAERPKGSFSTLEIQRTEQGDSAMYLCASSLWLAGQETQYFGPGTRLLVL.

J is TRBJ1-1 and V is TRBV9, with D perhaps matching TRBD1 (6 bases). This CDR3 is 17 amino acids long. Germline V gene data show CDR1 as SGDLS and CDR2 as YYNGEE. The V end lost 4 bases, the J end lost 0 bases, and 19 bases lay between the germline ends. The CDR3 DNA reads as TGTGCCAGCAGCCCAAATGTTGGGGGCGGAATGAACACTGAAGCTTTCTTT. Residues: CASSPNVGGGMNTEAFF.

V and J are TRBV4-2 and TRBJ2-2; 11 positions match TRBD2. The germline V gene has CDR1 LGHNA and CDR2 YNFKEQ. The CDR3 has 16 residues. Trimming cost V 4 bases and J 9 bases; bases outside gene matches: 10. The CDR3 region is CASSPSLAGGGRELFF. Here the CDR3 DNA reads TGTGCCAGCAGCCCCTCGCTAGCGGGAGGTGGCCGGGAGCTGTTTTTT.

V and J are TRBV9 and TRBJ2-1; 9 bases match TRBD2. This CDR3 contains 15 residues. CDR1 is SGDLS and CDR2 is YYNGEE in the germline V gene. V shed 0 bases, J shed 8 bases, and the junction held 6 bases outside the gene matches. The CDR3 DNA is TGTGCCAGCAGCGTAGCTGGGACTAGCCCCTATGAGCAGTTCTTC. This sequence encodes CASSVAGTSPYEQFF.

The J gene is TRBJ1-2, the V gene TRBV20-1; no reliable D call. CDR3 length equals 10 residues. Germline CDR1 reads DFQATT; CDR2 reads SNEGSKA (reference sequence). Trimming stripped 2 bases from V and 7 bases from J, with 5 bases between. CDR3 sequence: CSARPSGYTF. The DNA for the CDR3 is TGCAGTGCTAGACCCAGTGGCTACACCTTC.

This clone has just one count. This sequence joins TRBV7-6 and TRBJ2-2; no clear D gene. V gave up 6 bases and J gave up 4 bases, with 12 bases separating them. The CDR3 has 14 residues. Germline V CDR1 and CDR2: SGHVS, FNYEAQ. The CDR3 reads CASRVQDSTGELFF. DNA of the CDR3: TGTGCCAGCAGGGTTCAGGATAGCACCGGGGAGCTGTTTTTT. The full variable domain, with the rest looked up from reference TRBV7-6 and TRBJ2-2, is GAGVSQSPRYKVTKRGQDVALRCDPISGHVSLYWYRQALGQGPEFLTYFNYEAQQDKSGLPNDRFSAERPEGSISTLTIQRTEQRDSAMYRCASRVQDSTGELFFGEGSRLTVL.